The entry below gives a single T cell receptor beta chain sequence along with its context. A read error may produce the germline difference seen at one junction end. This sample is drawn from a study of CD8+CD57+ T cells in acquired aplastic anemia. Study details: Mean DNA quantity obtained from sorted CD4+ and CD8+ cells was around 2.9 ug.

This CDR3 is 14 amino acids long. Germline CDR1 reads SGHTA; CDR2 reads FQGNSA. It was genomic DNA that served as the template for profiling TCR beta VDJ and CDR3. TCRdb reanalysed the reads using MiXCR and keeps one entry per CDR3 protein. The data hold 220,000 or so distinct CDR3 sequences, with approximately 60% observed a single time. It was patients with CD8+CD57+ cell expansion by flow cytometry who were chosen for sequencing. Sequencing was done on a sample of sorted CD4+, CD8+, or CD8+CD57+ T cells (not recorded which) from PBMCs. The V and J genes are TRBV7-2 and TRBJ2-7, with 8 bases aligning to TRBD2. This clonotype was obtained from a human donor with aplastic anemia. CDR3 DNA sequence: TGTGCCAGCAGCCCCCGGACTAGCTCCGACGAGCAGTACTTC. The encoded protein is CASSPRTSSDEQYF.